Listed here are 8 T cell receptor beta chains from one sample, sequenced in a study of blood T cell repertoires in COVID-19 (dated by TCRdb to 2018 to 2020). Library construction relied on the immunoSEQ multiplex PCR assay. Entries here come from immuneACCESS through TCRdb and include only in-frame sequences with V and J called. Some clones fail to appear in such tables; in the studies checked, an unresolved V gene covers under half of the shortfall, and the cause of the remainder is unknown. This sample comprises under 65,000 clones, about nine tenths of them detected only once. Of the sample, 20% to 25% is held by the ten largest clones. Sequenced input: peripheral blood. The receptors come from a woman older than 75 with COVID-19, enrolled during active disease.

CDR3 coding DNA: TGTGCCAGCAGCCAGCCCAGGGGGAGAAGTAATTCACCCCTCCACTTT. It yields the protein CASSQPRGRSNSPLHF. This rearrangement joins TRBV11-1 to TRBJ1-6; 7 bases map to TRBD1. From germline, CDR1 is SGHAT and CDR2 FQDESV (reference sequence). The V gene end was trimmed by 5 bases and the J gene end by 6 bases; junction bases not matched to a gene: 10. The CDR3 is made up of 16 amino acids.

The chain uses TRBV28 and TRBJ1-1; D unresolved. The V gene lost 6 bases and the J gene lost 6 bases, with 14 bases spanning the gap. This CDR3 is built from 13 residues. The germline V gene has CDR1 MDHEN and CDR2 SYDVKM. CDR3 loop: CASSRVGSAEAFF. The DNA of the CDR3 is TGTGCCAGCAGCCGGGTCGGGTCAGCTGAAGCTTTCTTT.

The V call is TRBV5-1, the J call TRBJ2-5; 7 nucleotides agree with TRBD1. This CDR3 contains 15 residues. Germline CDR1 SGHRS, CDR2 YFSETQ. V was pared by 3 bases and J by 7 bases, with 12 bases of the junction left unmatched. The CDR3 DNA sequence: TGCGCCAGCAGCTGGACGGACAGGTCAAGGGGGACCCAGTACTTC. This sequence encodes CASSWTDRSRGTQYF.

The chain combines TRBV5-1 with TRBJ2-3, with D tentatively TRBD2 (6 bases). This CDR3 spans 15 amino acids. In germline, CDR1 is SGHRS, CDR2 YFSETQ. V was shortened by 0 bases and J by 2 bases, with 10 bases between the two germline ends. CDR3 in amino acids: CASSLGAGPTDTQYF. For the CDR3, the DNA is TGCGCCAGCAGCTTGGGAGCGGGCCCCACAGATACGCAGTATTTT.

The chain recombines TRBV3-1 (or the pseudogene TRBV3-2) with TRBJ1-1, with a tentative D call TRBD1 (5 bases). The germline gives CDR1 LGHDT, CDR2 YNNKEL (reference sequence). This CDR3 has 15 residues. V was pared by 1 base and J by 3 bases, with 12 bases between. CDR3 protein: CASSQASLGDTEAFF. DNA of the CDR3: TGTGCCAGCAGCCAAGCGTCTTTAGGGGACACTGAAGCTTTCTTT.

The CDR3 reads CASSQPSGGAETQYF. The CDR3 region has the DNA TGTGCCAGCAGCCAGCCTAGCGGGGGGGCTGAGACCCAGTACTTC. J is TRBJ2-5 and V is TRBV5-6; 12 bases agree with TRBD2. Germline V gives CDR1 SGHDT, CDR2 YYEEEE. The CDR3 contains 15 residues. Unmatched junction bases numbered 6, after V lost 4 bases and J lost 5 bases.

This clone occurred a few times. The gene calls are TRBV14 and TRBJ2-1; D is possibly TRBD1 (6 bases). Deletions cut 4 bases from V and 5 bases from J, with 21 bases between. The length of the CDR3 is 17 residues. Germline V gene data show CDR1 as SGHDN and CDR2 as FVKESK. As DNA, the CDR3 is TGTGCCAGCAGCCGCTTAGGGGCCAGGGGTTTGCACAATGAGCAGTTCTTC. It codes for CASSRLGARGLHNEQFF. The full variable domain, rest sourced from reference TRBV14 and TRBJ2-1, is EAGVTQFPSHSVIEKGQTVTLRCDPISGHDNLYWYRRVMGKEIKFLLHFVKESKQDESGMPNNRFLAERTGGTYSTLKVQPAELEDSGVYFCASSRLGARGLHNEQFFGPGTRLTVL.

J is TRBJ2-2 and V is TRBV6-5, with D unresolved. The ends were cut back, 4 bases at V and 6 bases at J, with 15 bases in the middle. This CDR3 comprises 15 residues. The germline V gene has CDR1 MNHEY and CDR2 SVGAGI. The CDR3 loop is CASSSKSTEAGELFF. Here the CDR3 DNA reads TGTGCCAGCAGTTCTAAGAGTACTGAGGCCGGGGAGCTGTTTTTT.